These T cell receptor beta chains were read from a single sample in a study of cytomegalovirus exposure and HLA in healthy donors. Sequencing used immunoSEQ multiplex PCR; TCRdb keeps in-frame clones, though not all of them. The sample records about 180,000 clones, around 79% being singletons. Sequenced material: PBMCs. The receptors shown here come from a woman between 35 and 50 years old in good health and CMV-seronegative. CDR3s include the opening cysteine and the closing phenylalanine or tryptophan. The D gene is left open where the match is weak. Clone size is shown for a subset of rows, as once, few, many or a class of expanded clone.

>15|TRBJ1-2|.|TRBD1|TRBV5-5
TGTGCCAGCAGGACAGGGGATTCGTCCAACTATGGCTACACCTTC
CASRTGDSSNYGYTF
>12|TRBJ2-1|.|.|TRBV5-1
TGCGCCAGCAGCCTCGGTCGGAATGAGCAGTTCTTC
CASSLGRNEQFF
>15|TRBJ2-7|.|.|TRBV27
TGTGCCAGCAGTTTATCGAGGGCAAACCTCTACGAGCAGTACTTC
CASSLSRANLYEQYF
>15|TRBJ2-1|.|TRBD2|TRBV5-4
TGTGCCAGCAGCGACCCCGGGGGGTCGCTGAATGAGCAGTTCTTC
CASSDPGGSLNEQFF
>16|TRBJ2-2|.|TRBD1|TRBV7-8
TGTGCCAGCAGCTTAGGGCGGGACAGGCACACCGGGGAGCTGTTTTTT
CASSLGRDRHTGELFF
>12|TRBJ2-7|.|.|TRBV7-9
TGTGCCAGCAGCCTCGGCTCCTACGAGCAGTACTTC
CASSLGSYEQYF
>15|TRBJ2-7|.|TRBD2|TRBV2
TGTGCCAGCAGCCAGGGACTAGCGGACTCCTACGAGCAGTACTTC
CASSQGLADSYEQYF
>14|TRBJ2-1|.|.|TRBV5-4
TGTGCCAGCAGCTCACAGACACCTTACAATGAGCAGTTCTTC
CASSSQTPYNEQFF
>13|TRBJ1-5|.|TRBD1|TRBV7-6
TGTGCCAGCAGCCCGACAGGGTTACAGCCCCAGCATTTT
CASSPTGLQPQHF
>16|TRBJ1-2|.|.|TRBV4-2
TGTGCCAGCAGCCAAGATGGCGGTCTGACTAACTATGGCTACACCTTC
CASSQDGGLTNYGYTF
>14|TRBJ2-2|few|.|TRBV6-5
TGTGCCAGCAGGGGACGGGGGTTCACCGGGGAGCTGTTTTTT
CASRGRGFTGELFF
>15|TRBJ2-1|.|TRBD1|TRBV6-5
TGTGCCAGCAGTAGGGACAGGGAGCGCTACAATGAGCAGTTCTTC
CASSRDRERYNEQFF
>14|TRBJ1-5|.|TRBD1|TRBV19
TGTGCCAGTAGTATCCCACAGGGGCATCAGCCCCAGCATTTT
CASSIPQGHQPQHF
>16|TRBJ1-5|.|TRBD1|TRBV25-1
TGTGCCAGCAGATGGACAGGGGGTGATAGCAATCAGCCCCAGCATTTT
CASRWTGGDSNQPQHF
>14|TRBJ1-5|.|.|TRBV6-6
TGTGCCAGCACCCCGGACAGACCAAATCAGCCCCAGCATTTT
CASTPDRPNQPQHF
>13|TRBJ1-1|.|.|TRBV5-6
TGTGCCAGCAGCAAGACAATGAACACTGAAGCTTTCTTT
CASSKTMNTEAFF
>15|TRBJ2-5|.|TRBD2|TRBV5-6
TGTGCCAGCAGCCCGAGCGGGATCTGGAGAGAGACCCAGTACTTC
CASSPSGIWRETQYF
>14|TRBJ1-3|.|TRBD1|TRBV5-4
TGTGCCAGCAGCGTGACAGGGGTCGGAAACACCATATATTTT
CASSVTGVGNTIYF
>14|TRBJ2-2|.|TRBD1|TRBV19
TGTGCCAGTAGGGTGACAGGGTTCGCCGGGGAGCTGTTTTTT
CASRVTGFAGELFF
>14|TRBJ2-7|.|TRBD1|TRBV29-1
TGCAGCGTTGAGACGAATACAGGGGGCTACGAGCAGTACTTC
CSVETNTGGYEQYF
>13|TRBJ2-3|.|.|TRBV27
TGTGCCAGCAGTTTTTGGGGGGCAGATACGCAGTATTTT
CASSFWGADTQYF
>18|TRBJ2-5|once|TRBD1|TRBV11-2
TGTGCCAGCAGCCGACGCCACCTCAGGACAGGGGCCCAAGAGACCCAGTACTTC
CASSRRHLRTGAQETQYF
>16|TRBJ2-6|.|.|TRBV2
TGTGCCAGCAGTCGGTTAGCCCCTTCTGGGGCCAACGTCCTGACTTTC
CASSRLAPSGANVLTF
>14|TRBJ2-2|.|.|TRBV6-5
TGTGCCAGCAGTCTAGCGTTCGGAACCGGGGAGCTGTTTTTT
CASSLAFGTGELFF
>14|TRBJ2-2|.|TRBD2|TRBV9
TGTGCCAGCAGCCCCGCTAGCGGGGGCGGGGAGCTGTTTTTT
CASSPASGGGELFF
>15|TRBJ1-1|.|.|TRBV13
TGTGCCAGCAGCTTAATCACAGCTTTGAACACTGAAGCTTTCTTT
CASSLITALNTEAFF
>15|TRBJ2-7|.|TRBD1|TRBV9
TGTGCCAGCAGCCAAGGACAGGGATTAGCCTACGAGCAGTACTTC
CASSQGQGLAYEQYF
>14|TRBJ2-7|.|TRBD2|TRBV19
TGTGCCAGTAGGACTAGCGGGAAAGCCTACGAGCAGTACTTC
CASRTSGKAYEQYF
>16|TRBJ2-4|.|TRBD1|TRBV5-4
TGTGCCAGCAGCCAGTACAGGGGGCTTACCAAAAACATTCAGTACTTC
CASSQYRGLTKNIQYF
>15|TRBJ1-3|.|.|TRBV14
TGTGCCAGCAGCCCAGGCTGGAATCTGGGAAACACCATATATTTT
CASSPGWNLGNTIYF